This TCR beta chain was profiled in a study of blood T cells in healthy people across ages. PCR was performed a second time for about 7 to 11 cycles using a sample-barcoded 5' primer and a J-beta primer mix. Researchers report that each sample yielded at least 3 million CDR3-containing paired-end reads. One entry per CDR3 protein results from TCRdb running MiXCR on the 5' RACE reads. Counted here are over 500,000 distinct CDR3 sequences, over 25% occurring once; the ten biggest clones make up over 3.5%. The CDR3 has 16 amino acids. Trimming at V came to 0 bases and at J to 3 bases, leaving 5 bases not matched to a gene. Germline lookup yields CDR1 SGDLS and CDR2 YYNGEE. A further study also used this sample, focusing on T cells of mothers and their children.

The V gene is TRBV9, the J gene TRBJ2-2; 7 bases are a match to TRBD2. This receptor was identified in a boy between 2 and 10 years old in good health. The sequenced material came from blood. The CDR3 loop reads CASSVEGTTYTGELFF. The CDR3 nucleotides are TGTGCCAGCAGCGTAGAGGGGACTACCTACACCGGGGAGCTGTTTTTT.